The next 30 T cell receptor beta chains were all read from a single sample in a study of blood T cell repertoires in COVID-19. Some clones are missing from TCRdb's copy, which holds only in-frame ones; the method was immunoSEQ multiplex PCR. The top ten clones hold 0.6% to 0.8% of a sample with 150,000 to 200,000 clones, around 95% of them seen once. Specimen: peripheral blood. The receptors originated from a man aged 25 to 45 with COVID-19, enrolled during active disease.

V usage is TRBV5-1 and J usage is TRBJ2-3; the match to TRBD1 covers 8 bases. The CDR3 has 19 amino acids. Germline assignment: CDR1 SGHRS and CDR2 YFSETQ. After removal of 0 bases from V and 2 bases from J, the junction contained 14 bases not matched to a gene. CDR3 nucleotide sequence: TGCGCCAGCAGCTTGGCCCCCAATTTGGGACAGGTACTCACAGATACGCAGTATTTT. Translation: CASSLAPNLGQVLTDTQYF.

The chain couples TRBV12-5 to TRBJ1-1; perhaps TRBD1 as D (6 bases). This CDR3 contains 15 residues. V lost 1 base to trimming and J lost 1 base, with 10 bases between them. CDR1 is LGHNT, CDR2 FRNRAP, per germline. The CDR3 DNA reads TGTGCTAGTGGTTTGGGGGACACCAGGAACACTGAAGCTTTCTTT. It specifies CASGLGDTRNTEAFF.

V and J are TRBV5-5 and TRBJ1-1, with D unresolved. Trimming removed 5 bases from V and 3 bases from J, with 14 bases in between. This CDR3 contains 14 residues. Germline V gene data show CDR1 as SGHKS and CDR2 as YYEKEE (reference sequence). CDR3 loop: CASSSPRGYTEAFF. The CDR3 region has the DNA TGTGCCAGCAGTTCCCCAAGAGGGTACACTGAAGCTTTCTTT.

This clone appeared a single time. J is TRBJ1-4 and V is TRBV5-6; the match to TRBD1 covers 9 bases. CDR3 size: 15 residues. Per the germline V gene, CDR1 is SGHDT and CDR2 is YYEEEE. V shed 3 bases and J 6 bases; nucleotides not matched to a gene: 6. CDR3 sequence: CASSSDRGNDEKLFF. CDR3 coding DNA: TGTGCCAGCAGCTCGGACAGGGGAAACGATGAAAAACTGTTTTTT.

As DNA, the CDR3 is TGTGCCAGCTCACCACTTCCGGCGGGCGATAATAATTCACCCCTCCACTTT. Translated: CASSPLPAGDNNSPLHF. The chain couples TRBV18 to TRBJ1-6; D gene uncertain. V gave up 1 base and J gave up 5 bases, with 15 bases separating them. The CDR3 is made up of 17 amino acids. Germline lookup yields CDR1 KGHSH and CDR2 LQKENI.

This clone occurred once. The V and J genes are TRBV7-3 and TRBJ2-1, with a tentative D call TRBD2 (7 bases). Per germline, CDR1 SGHTA and CDR2 FQGTGA. V dropped 8 bases and J dropped 6 bases, with 11 bases sitting between them. The length of the CDR3 is 12 residues. CDR3 sequence: CASGGAGNEQFF. The DNA of the CDR3 is TGTGCCAGCGGGGGGGCTGGCAATGAGCAGTTCTTC.

This chain's CDR3 is CSVASGTGRYEQYF. The CDR3 DNA is TGCAGCGTTGCCTCCGGGACAGGGAGATACGAGCAGTACTTC. The rearrangement links TRBV29-1 to TRBJ2-7; 9 bases fit TRBD1. The germline CDR1 and CDR2 sequences are SQVTM and ANQGSEA. V lost 4 bases and J lost 4; bases outside the gene matches: 8. This CDR3 contains 14 residues.

The rearrangement joins TRBV10-1 to TRBJ1-2; a possible D gene is TRBD1 (5 bases). Trimming left V 0 bases short and J 6 bases short, with 11 bases between. CDR1 is WNHNN and CDR2 is SYGVQD in the germline V gene (reference sequence). CDR3 length equals 14 residues. The CDR3 sequence is CASSESVGGDGYTF. Written as DNA, the CDR3 is TGCGCCAGCAGTGAGTCGGTAGGAGGGGATGGCTACACCTTC.

The V call is TRBV7-9, the J call TRBJ2-5, with D possibly being TRBD1 (6 bases). CDR1 is SEHNR and CDR2 is FQNEAQ in the germline V gene (reference sequence). CDR3 length: 13 residues. Trimming stripped 5 bases from V and 6 bases from J, with 13 bases between. In nucleotides, the CDR3 is TGTGCCAGCAGCCGAGGGACAATCCAGACCCAGTACTTC. This translates into CASSRGTIQTQYF.

This clone appeared once. The V and J genes are TRBV9 and TRBJ2-7; D might be TRBD2 (5 bases). Germline CDR1 and CDR2: SGDLS and YYNGEE. V was shortened by 3 bases and J by 0 bases, with 16 bases between the two germline ends. The CDR3 runs 16 residues. CDR3 bases: TGTGCCAGCAGCGCCGGACCTACTAGTTACTCCTACGAGCAGTACTTC. Its protein product is CASSAGPTSYSYEQYF.

The chain couples TRBV7-9 to TRBJ1-5; no clear D gene. Between the trimmed V and J ends, which lost 0 bases and 6 bases, there was a span of 12 bases. Germline loops: CDR1 SEHNR, CDR2 FQNEAQ (reference sequence). CDR3 size: 15 residues. The CDR3 reads CASSLATLGSQPQHF. In DNA, the CDR3 is TGTGCCAGCAGCTTAGCGACCTTAGGGAGTCAGCCCCAGCATTTT.

The chain joins TRBV4-1 to TRBJ2-5, with unresolved D. Germline CDR1 and CDR2: MGHRA and YSYEKL. Trimming removed 1 base at V and 6 bases at J, with 9 bases between. This CDR3 spans 13 amino acids. CDR3 coding DNA: TGCGCCAGCAGCCAAGCGGATAGCCAGACCCAGTACTTC. Translation gives CASSQADSQTQYF.

V and J are TRBV5-6 and TRBJ1-2, with a tentative D call TRBD1 (6 bases). Trimming shortened V by 4 bases and J by 7 bases, and 8 bases separated the two germline ends. The germline V gene encodes CDR1 SGHDT and CDR2 YYEEEE. The CDR3 covers 11 residues. The CDR3 spells CASSGRGGYTF. The DNA of the CDR3 is TGTGCCAGCAGCGGCAGGGGTGGCTACACCTTC.

The chain employs TRBV6-5 and TRBJ1-1; 7 nucleotides line up with TRBD1. The ends lost 7 bases at V and 1 base at J; junction bases unmatched: 3. Germline V gene sequence: CDR1 MNHEY, CDR2 SVGAGI. This CDR3 is built from 13 residues. CDR3 residues: CASTRTGNTEAFF. The CDR3 bases are TGTGCCAGCACCCGGACAGGGAACACTGAAGCTTTCTTT.

This chain connects TRBV7-2 to TRBJ1-6; D remains unclear. The CDR3 has 14 residues. CDR1 and CDR2 (germline): SGHTA, FQGNSA. Trimming shortened V by 5 bases and J by 5 bases, and 10 bases separated the two germline ends. CDR3 DNA sequence: TGTGCCAGCAGCCCACGGGTGAATAATTCACCCCTCCACTTT. Encoded protein: CASSPRVNNSPLHF.

The chain has TRBV21-1 and TRBJ1-1. TRBV21-1 represents a pseudogene. The CDR3 spans 15 residues. The CDR3 DNA reads as TGTGCCAGAGGGGCGGGGGGATCGTTGAACACTGAAGCTTTCTTT. Its translation: CARGAGGSLNTEAFF.

The genes are TRBV5-1 and TRBJ1-1; D remains ambiguous. Trimming removed 2 bases from V and 3 bases from J, with 11 bases in between. The length of the CDR3 is 14 residues. Germline lookup yields CDR1 SGHRS and CDR2 YFSETQ. The DNA for the CDR3 is TGCGCCAGCAGCTTTGGGCTGGATTACACTGAAGCTTTCTTT. This translates into CASSFGLDYTEAFF.

This clone came up a few times. V is TRBV6-5 and J is TRBJ2-3, with 9 bases fitting TRBD2. Germline V gene lookup returns CDR1 MNHEY and CDR2 SVGAGI. The CDR3 spans 16 residues. V lost 2 bases to trimming and J lost 2 bases; unmatched junction nucleotides: 5. CDR3 DNA sequence: TGTGCCAGCAGTTACCCGAGCGGGGGGCTCACAGATACGCAGTATTTT. It encodes CASSYPSGGLTDTQYF.

The chain carries TRBV3-1 (or the pseudogene TRBV3-2) and TRBJ1-3, with D perhaps TRBD1 (5 bases). CDR1 LGHDT and CDR2 YNNKEL come from the germline V gene (reference sequence). The CDR3 length is 16 residues. Trimming pared 2 bases from V and 1 base from J, leaving 12 bases between. The CDR3 here is CASSQSGRWSGNTIYF. The CDR3 DNA sequence: TGTGCCAGCAGCCAATCAGGGAGGTGGTCTGGAAACACCATATATTTT.

The chain is built from TRBV28 and TRBJ2-7; 8 bases are a match to TRBD1. The J segment lost 3 bases and the V segment lost 7 bases, leaving 17 bases of the junction unmatched. The CDR3 has 17 residues. The germline gives CDR1 MDHEN, CDR2 SYDVKM. CDR3 residues: CASTPGQDLRRGYEQYF. In nucleotides, the CDR3 is TGTGCCAGCACCCCGGGACAGGACCTAAGGAGGGGCTACGAGCAGTACTTC.

CDR3 sequence (DNA): TGTGCCAGCAGCTCTGGGACAGGGGGCCTAGCTTTCTTT. Translation gives CASSSGTGGLAFF. V gene TRBV27 combines with J gene TRBJ1-1; 12 bases are shared with TRBD1. The CDR3 contains 13 residues. Germline V gene sequence: CDR1 MNHEY, CDR2 SMNVEV (reference sequence). V lost 6 bases, J lost 10 bases, and 6 bases stayed unmatched.

The V and J genes are TRBV7-9 and TRBJ1-5; maybe TRBD1 (6 bases). Germline values: CDR1 SEHNR, CDR2 FQNEAQ (reference sequence). Trimming removed 5 bases at V and 2 bases at J, with 13 bases between. This CDR3 has 15 residues. Here the CDR3 DNA reads TGTGCCAGCAGCCCACAGGGAATAGGCAATCAGCCCCAGCATTTT. Protein product: CASSPQGIGNQPQHF.

The chain recombines TRBV7-2 with TRBJ2-1; 11 bases are a match to TRBD2. The trim removed 5 bases at V and 2 bases at J, leaving 2 bases unmatched. This CDR3 is built from 15 residues. The germline V gene encodes CDR1 SGHTA and CDR2 FQGNSA. This CDR3 is CASSGSGGAYNEQFF. In nucleotides, the CDR3 is TGTGCCAGCAGCGGTAGCGGGGGGGCCTACAATGAGCAGTTCTTC. The whole variable domain, filled in from reference TRBV7-2 and TRBJ2-1, reads GAGVSQSPSNKVTEKGKDVELRCDPISGHTALYWYRQSLGQGLEFLIYFQGNSAPDKSGLPSDRFSAERTGGSVSTLTIQRTQQEDSAVYLCASSGSGGAYNEQFFGPGTRLTVL.

The rearrangement joins TRBV11-2 to TRBJ2-1, with 11 bases aligning to TRBD2. Germline lookup yields CDR1 SGHAT and CDR2 FQNNGV. The CDR3 has 19 amino acids. The ends lost 5 bases at V and 9 bases at J; junction bases unmatched: 21. CDR3 nucleotide sequence: TGTGCCAGCAGCCCCGTTTTTGGGACTAGCGGTTATCATCGGGTTGAGCAGTTCTTC. This sequence encodes CASSPVFGTSGYHRVEQFF.

The chain carries TRBV6-5 and TRBJ1-3; D is possibly TRBD1 (5 bases). CDR3 length equals 16 residues. From germline, CDR1 is MNHEY and CDR2 SVGAGI. V shed 0 bases and J shed 3 bases, with 12 bases lying between them. This CDR3 is CASSYSVGQGGNTIYF. The CDR3 DNA reads TGTGCCAGCAGTTACTCGGTGGGCCAGGGTGGAAACACCATATATTTT.

This chain links TRBV15 with TRBJ1-2, with 7 bases fitting TRBD1. The germline CDR1 and CDR2 sequences are LNHNV and YYDKDF (reference sequence). CDR3 length equals 15 residues. V dropped 5 bases and J dropped 2; count of bases not matched to a gene: 8. The chain's CDR3 is CATSLTGLSNYGYTF. In DNA, the CDR3 is TGTGCCACCAGCTTGACAGGGCTCTCAAACTATGGCTACACCTTC.

The genes are TRBV3-1 (or the pseudogene TRBV3-2) and TRBJ1-1; D is unresolved. Germline loops: CDR1 LGHDT, CDR2 YNNKEL (reference sequence). V lost 0 bases and J 6 bases, leaving 5 bases between the germline ends. This CDR3 is 12 amino acids long. CDR3 residues: CASSQDPSEAFF. The DNA for the CDR3 is TGTGCCAGCAGCCAAGATCCTTCTGAAGCTTTCTTT.

The chain links TRBV28 to TRBJ1-1, with 7 positions matching TRBD1. Germline V CDR1 and CDR2: MDHEN, SYDVKM. J gave up 4 bases and V 6 bases, and 14 bases lay outside the gene matches. This CDR3 has 16 amino acids. This CDR3 reads CASRVTGVGLLTEAFF. The CDR3 DNA reads as TGTGCCAGCAGGGTTACAGGGGTCGGGTTACTCACTGAAGCTTTCTTT. Complete variable domain (other parts from reference TRBV28 and TRBJ1-1): DVKVTQSSRYLVKRTGEKVFLECVQDMDHENMFWYRQDPGLGLRLIYFSYDVKMKEKGDIPEGYSVSREKKERFSLILESASTNQTSMYLCASRVTGVGLLTEAFFGQGTRLTVV.

The chain links TRBV10-1 to TRBJ2-1; 10 bases agree with TRBD2. The CDR3 is made up of 17 amino acids. Trimming took 6 bases from V and 2 from J; bases not matched to a gene: 10. Germline CDR1 and CDR2: WNHNN and SYGVQD (reference sequence). In DNA, the CDR3 is TGCGCCAGCAGGCAATCTAGCGGGGGCCGTACCTACAATGAGCAGTTCTTC. It encodes CASRQSSGGRTYNEQFF.

The chain recombines TRBV12-3 or TRBV12-4 with TRBJ2-7, with a tentative D call TRBD1 (6 bases). The CDR3 runs to 13 residues. Trimming stripped 4 bases from V and 3 bases from J, with 10 bases between. The CDR3 sequence: CASSWVRGYEQYF. The CDR3 bases are TGTGCCAGCAGTTGGGTCAGGGGCTACGAGCAGTACTTC.